The clone carrying this T cell receptor beta chain was counted between two and nine times. Antigen: not known. The data were taken from a study of cytomegalovirus exposure and HLA in healthy donors. Germline CDR1 LGHNA, CDR2 YSLEER. V lost 3 bases and J 4 bases, leaving 15 bases between the germline ends. The CDR3 is made up of 15 amino acids. Primers for the PCR totalled 60 Vbeta and 13 Jbeta. Profiled with immunoSEQ multiplex PCR; TCRdb holds only in-frame clones, not every one. The data contain 100,000 or so clones, approximately 14% of them singletons. Findings and limits, study-wide: Follow-up analysis seemed to connect common viral pathogens with several of the most significant clusters identified. According to an earlier analysis, most TCR beta V segments yielded productive rearrangements about 87% or about 30% of the time. Available immune exposure information was restricted to CMV serostatus only.

Sequences were obtained from PBMCs. The source is a female donor in good health and CMV-seronegative. V gene TRBV4-3 combines with J gene TRBJ1-2; D call uncertain. CDR3 DNA sequence: TGCGCCAGCAGCCAGAGGGTACTAGGTACCTATGGCTACACCTTC. Amino acid sequence: CASSQRVLGTYGYTF.